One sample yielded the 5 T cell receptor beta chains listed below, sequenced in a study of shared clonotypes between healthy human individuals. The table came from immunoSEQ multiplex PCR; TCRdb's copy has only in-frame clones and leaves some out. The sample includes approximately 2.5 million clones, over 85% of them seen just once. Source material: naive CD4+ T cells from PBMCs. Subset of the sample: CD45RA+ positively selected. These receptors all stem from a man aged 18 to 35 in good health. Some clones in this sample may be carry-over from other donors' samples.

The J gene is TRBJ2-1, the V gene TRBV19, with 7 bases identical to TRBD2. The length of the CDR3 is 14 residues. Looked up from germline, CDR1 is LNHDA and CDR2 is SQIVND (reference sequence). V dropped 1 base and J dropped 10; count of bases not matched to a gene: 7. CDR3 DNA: TGTGCCAGTAGTATAGGTGGGGGGGTGAAGGAGCAGTTCTTC. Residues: CASSIGGGVKEQFF.

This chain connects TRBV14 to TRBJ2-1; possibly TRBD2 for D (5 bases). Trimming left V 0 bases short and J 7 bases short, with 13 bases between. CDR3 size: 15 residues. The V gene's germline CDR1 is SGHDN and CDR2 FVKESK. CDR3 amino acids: CASSQEVGGRNEQFF. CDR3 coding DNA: TGTGCCAGCAGCCAAGAGGTTGGCGGGCGGAATGAGCAGTTCTTC.

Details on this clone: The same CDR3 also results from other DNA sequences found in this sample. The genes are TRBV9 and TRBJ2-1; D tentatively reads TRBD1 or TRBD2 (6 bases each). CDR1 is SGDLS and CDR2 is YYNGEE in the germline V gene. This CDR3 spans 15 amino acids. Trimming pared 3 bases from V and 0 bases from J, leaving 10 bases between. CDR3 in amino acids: CASSAQGGSYNEQFF. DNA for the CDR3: TGTGCCAGCAGCGCACAGGGAGGCTCCTACAATGAGCAGTTCTTC.

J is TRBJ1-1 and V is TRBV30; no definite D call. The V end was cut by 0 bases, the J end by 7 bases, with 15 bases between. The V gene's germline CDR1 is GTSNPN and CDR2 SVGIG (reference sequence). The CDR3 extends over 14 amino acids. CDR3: CAWSVRRKGVEAFF. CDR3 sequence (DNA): TGTGCCTGGAGTGTACGTCGAAAGGGTGTTGAAGCTTTCTTT.

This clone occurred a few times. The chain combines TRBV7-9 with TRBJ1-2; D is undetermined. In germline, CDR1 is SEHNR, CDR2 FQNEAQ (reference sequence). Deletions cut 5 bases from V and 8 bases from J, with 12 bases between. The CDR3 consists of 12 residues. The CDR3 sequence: CASSPWRVGYTF. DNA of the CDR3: TGTGCCAGCAGCCCCTGGAGAGTCGGCTACACCTTC.